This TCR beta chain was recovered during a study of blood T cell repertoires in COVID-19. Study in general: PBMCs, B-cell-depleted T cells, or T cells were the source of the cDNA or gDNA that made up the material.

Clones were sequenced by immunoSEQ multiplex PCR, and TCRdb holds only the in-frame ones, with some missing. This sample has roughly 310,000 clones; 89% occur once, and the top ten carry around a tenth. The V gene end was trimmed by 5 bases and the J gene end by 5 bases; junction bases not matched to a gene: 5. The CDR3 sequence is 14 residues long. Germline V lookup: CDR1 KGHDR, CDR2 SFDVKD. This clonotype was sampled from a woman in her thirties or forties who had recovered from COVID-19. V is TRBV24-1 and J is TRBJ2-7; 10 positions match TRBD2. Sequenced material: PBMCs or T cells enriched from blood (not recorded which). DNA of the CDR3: TGTGCCACCAGTGCCCGACTAGCGGGCAACGAGCAGTACTTC. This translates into CATSARLAGNEQYF.